This TCR beta chain was found in a study of OX40 agonist ivuxolimab in advanced cancers. With regard to the full study: The costimulatory receptor OX40 (CD134) was targeted by ivuxolimab, a fully human IgG2 agonistic monoclonal antibody. In the dose-escalation cohort, around 80% of patients were male, and the mean age was 60 years with a range of roughly 20 to 79. The point of sequencing TCRbeta in the periphery was to test whether ivuxolimab changed TCR sequence diversity and drove clonal T-cell expansion. Of the 50 or so patients in dose escalation, about 20 had hepatocellular carcinoma, some 15 had melanoma, 9 had renal cell carcinoma and 9 had head and neck cancer. Intravenous ivuxolimab was administered to patients every 2 weeks at six dose levels: 0.01, 0.1, 0.3, 1.5, 3 and 10 mg/kg. Partial responses occurred in three dose-escalation patients: two with cutaneous melanoma and one with hepatocellular carcinoma. Patients were allowed to have had prior anti-PD-1, anti-PD-L1 or anti-CTLA-4 therapy, and 30% to 40% of the dose-escalation patients had been treated with checkpoint inhibitors. The paper covers the monotherapy dose-escalation part of the phase I ivuxolimab trial, which included N = 52 patients. The research as a whole found: In the 0.1-3.0 mg/kg groups, partial responders had among the lowest normalized peripheral clonal expansion, particularly in CD8+ T cells. Antigen specificity was not determined for the clonally expanded peripheral T cells. On average, CD8+ T cells showed more expanded clones than CD4+ T cells after ivuxolimab. Low levels of normalized T-cell clonal expansion were also seen in some nonresponding patients. At doses of 0.1 to 3.0 mg/kg, clonal expansion of both CD4+ and CD8+ blood T cells was observed from baseline to week 6.

The trial excluded patients who had a history of autoimmune disease or who were on systemic immunosuppression. Peripheral blood for TCR sequencing was drawn from every dose cohort at baseline, at cycle 4 day 1 and at cycle 7 day 1. The samples were taken from a phase I, first-in-human, multicenter, open-label dose-escalation trial of ivuxolimab. Adults with locally advanced or metastatic head and neck squamous cell, hepatocellular, melanoma or renal cell carcinoma were enrolled in the trial. Before TCR sequencing, CD4+ and CD8+ T cells were separately sorted from peripheral blood. Genomic DNA was isolated from the sorted cells so that the TCRbeta CDR3 region could be sequenced. TCRbeta CDR3 regions were sequenced using the immunoSEQ Assay. TCRdb mirrors the immuneACCESS table, restricted to in-frame sequences. Some clones are absent from its copies; in checked studies, under half trace to an unresolved V gene, and the reason for the others is unknown. The sample table shows about 70,000 clones, and around 88% are seen once. Roughly 0.9% of the sample comes from the top ten.

Reading the germline V gene gives CDR1 SGHRS and CDR2 YFSETQ. The CDR3 measures 13 amino acids from cysteine to phenylalanine. The retained sequence is limited to the CDR3, 39 bases, with the frame set at the first base. The V end loses 1 base and the J end loses 7 bases, and a stretch of 10 bases separates them. This clone was seen once. Its antigen has not been determined. The record has no base qualities; no much larger clone is one base away. The V and J segments used are TRBV5-1 and TRBJ2-3; 5 matching bases give a weak D call of TRBD2. The sequence derives from an adult with an advanced solid tumor such as melanoma, head and neck, liver or kidney cancer. Sample: CD4+ or CD8+ T cells sorted from blood, taken in a trial of the OX40 agonist ivuxolimab. The DNA sequence is given as TGCGCCAGCAGCTTGCCACCTAGCAATACGCAGTATTTT. Translated, this is CASSLPPSNTQYF.